This T cell receptor (beta chain) was documented in a study of cytomegalovirus exposure and HLA in healthy donors. The wider study: Genotyping showed about 80% of roughly 400 donors falling in the Caucasian-associated ancestry cluster. Findings of the study overall: CMV serostatus stood as the only immune exposure information on hand. Fewer N-insertions (relative to the approximately 700-donor mean) were reportedly seen in an Asian-associated ancestry cluster in a later analysis. Highly shared variants forming one cluster were likely a sequencing artifact.

This CDR3 contains 17 residues. With V trimmed by 2 bases and J by 1 base, 10 bases remained unmatched. Germline lookup yields CDR1 SEHNR and CDR2 FQNEAQ (reference sequence). In the PCR, 60 Vbeta and 13 Jbeta primers were used. Only in-frame clones appear in the TCRdb table, and some are missing; sequencing was by immunoSEQ multiplex PCR. This sample contains about 39,000 clones. Remarks on this clone: Antigen specificity is unknown.

Sample: PBMCs. The source of this sequence is a woman in her twenties or thirties in good health and CMV-seropositive. The V gene is TRBV7-9, the J gene TRBJ1-1; TRBD1 agrees at 7 bases. CDR3 nucleotide sequence: TGTGCCAGCAGCTTACCCCAAGGGACAGTACGGAACACTGAAGCTTTCTTT. It translates to CASSLPQGTVRNTEAFF.